The 20 T cell receptor beta chains in this list originate from one sample, sequenced in a study of identical twins. TCRdb used MiXCR to reprocess the 5' RACE reads, holding one entry per CDR3 protein. The table records approximately 470,000 distinct CDR3 sequences, approximately 15% of them present only once. The data also belong to a second study, concerning yellow fever vaccine responses in identical twins.

Sequencing was done on a sample of CD4+ T cells sorted from blood. These receptor sequences come from a woman between 18 and 30 years old in good health.

This clonotype was seen a handful of times. The chain carries TRBV20-1 and TRBJ2-3; 11 positions agree with TRBD2. This CDR3 is built from 17 residues. Germline V gene lookup returns CDR1 DFQATT and CDR2 SNEGSKA (reference sequence). V shed 1 base, J shed 4 bases, and the junction held 10 bases outside the gene matches. The CDR3 DNA reads TGCAGTGCTAGAGTGGCTAGCGGGGGGTATAGCGCAGATACGCAGTATTTT. Protein product: CSARVASGGYSADTQYF.

This clonotype was detected a few times. J is TRBJ2-7 and V is TRBV12-3 or TRBV12-4, with no clear D. The ends were cut back, 8 bases at V and 0 bases at J, with 8 bases in the middle. The CDR3 sequence is 12 residues long. Here the CDR3 reads CASQSPSYEQYF. The DNA for the CDR3 is TGTGCCAGCCAGAGCCCCTCCTACGAGCAGTACTTC.

The CDR3 DNA reads as TGTGCCACCAGCAGAGATAAGGAGAAGTCCCTCCACTTT. Translated, it gives CATSRDKEKSLHF. The rearrangement uses TRBV15 and TRBJ1-6; D remains ambiguous. The CDR3 spans 13 residues. CDR1 is LNHNV and CDR2 is YYDKDF in the germline V gene (reference sequence). V was trimmed by 0 bases and J by 14 bases, leaving 11 bases between them.

The rearrangement joins TRBV19 to TRBJ2-1; 7 nucleotides agree with TRBD1. The CDR3 is 14 amino acids. Losses at the gene ends were 4 bases for V and 6 bases for J; bases not matched to a gene: 6. The germline V gene has CDR1 LNHDA and CDR2 SQIVND (reference sequence). CDR3 nucleotides: TGTGCCAGTAGTAACAGGGGCAGGGGCAATGAGCAGTTCTTC. Translating it yields CASSNRGRGNEQFF.

This clonotype was found many times. This chain uses TRBV12-3 or TRBV12-4 with TRBJ2-7, with 9 bases matching TRBD1. The V segment lost 6 bases and the J segment 3 bases; nucleotides outside the gene matches: 6. The CDR3 consists of 14 residues. The CDR3: CASSPGTGFYEQYF. In nucleotides, the CDR3 is TGTGCCAGCAGCCCCGGGACAGGGTTCTACGAGCAGTACTTC.

Many counts were recorded for this clonotype. This rearrangement joins TRBV7-3 to TRBJ2-3, with 7 nucleotides matching TRBD2. V was clipped by 6 bases and J by 0 bases; unmatched bases: 6. The CDR3 has 15 amino acids. Germline V CDR1 and CDR2: SGHTA, FQGTGA. CDR3 DNA sequence: TGTGCCAGCAGACTGAGCGGGAAAAGCACAGATACGCAGTATTTT. Its protein product is CASRLSGKSTDTQYF.

This clonotype was seen at least ten times. This chain joins TRBV4-2 and TRBJ2-3, with TRBD2 identical over 11 bases. The CDR3 has 16 amino acids. Looked up from germline, CDR1 is LGHNA and CDR2 is YNFKEQ. The junction had 5 bases not matched to a gene; V was cut back by 4 bases and J by 2 bases. The CDR3 sequence: CASSPVSGGDTDTQYF. The CDR3 nucleotides are TGTGCCAGCAGCCCCGTTAGCGGGGGGGACACAGATACGCAGTATTTT.

V is TRBV10-3 and J is TRBJ2-6; 7 positions agree with TRBD1. Germline V gene data show CDR1 as ENHRY and CDR2 as SYGVKD. The CDR3 has 15 residues. J lost 0 bases, V lost 10 bases, and 6 bases had no gene match. CDR3 protein: CATSGTDSGANVLTF. In nucleotides, the CDR3 is TGTGCCACGTCCGGGACAGACTCTGGGGCCAACGTCCTGACTTTC.

This clonotype has only a few counts. The V and J genes are TRBV7-3 and TRBJ1-2, with D possibly being TRBD1 (5 bases). V was pared by 2 bases and J by 8 bases, with 12 bases between. Germline V gene lookup returns CDR1 SGHTA and CDR2 FQGTGA. The CDR3 consists of 13 residues. CDR3 region: CASSLAEGRGYTF. As DNA, the CDR3 is TGTGCCAGCAGCTTAGCTGAGGGGAGGGGCTACACCTTC.

The V call is TRBV5-1, the J call TRBJ2-4; 10 nucleotides line up with TRBD2. V gave up 3 bases and J gave up 5 bases; unmatched junction bases: 5. The CDR3 contains 15 residues. Germline values: CDR1 SGHRS, CDR2 YFSETQ. The CDR3 sequence is CASSSGLAAENIQYF. The CDR3 nucleotides read TGCGCCAGCAGCTCAGGACTAGCGGCGGAAAACATTCAGTACTTC.

The chain is built from TRBV7-9 and TRBJ2-1, with TRBD1 matching over 7 bases. Germline CDR1 SEHNR, CDR2 FQNEAQ (reference sequence). V shed 5 bases, J shed 5 bases, and the junction held 9 bases outside the gene matches. This CDR3 contains 15 residues. CDR3 coding DNA: TGTGCCAGCAGCCTGGGACAGTCGAGGGACAATGAGCAGTTCTTC. This encodes CASSLGQSRDNEQFF.

In its sample, this clonotype was seen a few times. V is TRBV5-5 and J is TRBJ1-5; tentatively, D is TRBD1 (5 bases). Trimming took 0 bases from V and 5 from J, leaving 12 bases between them. CDR3 length equals 15 residues. Germline CDR1 is SGHKS and CDR2 is YYEKEE (reference sequence). CDR3 sequence reads: CASSLDGRVHQPQHF. The CDR3 nucleotides read TGTGCCAGCAGCTTGGACGGCAGGGTTCATCAGCCCCAGCATTTT.

This clonotype was counted many times. The chain couples TRBV12-3 or TRBV12-4 to TRBJ2-3; TRBD2 is a possible D gene (5 bases). CDR3 length: 13 residues. With 4 bases removed from V and 6 bases from J, the gap between germline ends came to 11 bases. CDR3 nucleotides: TGTGCCAGCAGTTCGGACGGCGGGGATACGCAGTATTTT. This sequence encodes CASSSDGGDTQYF.

This chain uses TRBV7-6 with TRBJ2-1; D uncertain. V lost 3 bases to trimming and J lost 6 bases, with 12 bases between them. Per germline, CDR1 SGHVS and CDR2 FNYEAQ. The CDR3 extends over 14 amino acids. Written as DNA, the CDR3 is TGTGCCAGCAGCTTCGCCCCTTGGCCCAATGAGCAGTTCTTC. Protein sequence: CASSFAPWPNEQFF.

This clonotype appeared a few times. The chain joins TRBV7-6 to TRBJ2-3; tentatively, D is TRBD2 (6 bases). The CDR3 covers 15 residues. V was clipped by 2 bases and J by 2 bases, with 11 bases between them. Germline V lookup: CDR1 SGHVS, CDR2 FNYEAQ. CDR3 nucleotides: TGTGCCAGCAGCTTATCGGCGGGGCTCACAGATACGCAGTATTTT. Amino acids: CASSLSAGLTDTQYF. The full variable domain, in which reference TRBV7-6 and TRBJ2-3 provide the parts outside the CDR3, is GAGVSQSPRYKVTKRGQDVALRCDPISGHVSLYWYRQALGQGPEFLTYFNYEAQQDKSGLPNDRFSAERPEGSISTLTIQRTEQRDSAMYRCASSLSAGLTDTQYFGPGTRLTVL.

In its sample, this clonotype was seen a few times. V and J are TRBV6-1 and TRBJ1-5, with 8 nucleotides matching TRBD1. J was trimmed by 4 bases and V by 5 bases; bases with no gene match: 7. The CDR3 sequence is 15 residues long. CDR1 and CDR2 from the germline V gene are MNHNS and SASEGT. CDR3 bases: TGTGCCAGCAGTCCCGGGACAGGCGAGAATCAGCCCCAGCATTTT. It is translated as CASSPGTGENQPQHF.

V and J are TRBV28 and TRBJ1-5; D is uncertain. V gave up 7 bases and J gave up 0 bases, with 10 bases separating them. The CDR3 is made up of 14 amino acids. Germline loops: CDR1 MDHEN, CDR2 SYDVKM. Written as DNA, the CDR3 is TGTGCCAGCACTAGGGCCGATAGCAATCAGCCCCAGCATTTT. Translating it yields CASTRADSNQPQHF.

The chain is built from TRBV5-1 and TRBJ2-2; TRBD2 matches at 8 bases. CDR3 size: 15 residues. With 6 bases clipped from V and 7 bases from J, the junction kept 11 bases outside the gene matches. Germline loops: CDR1 SGHRS, CDR2 YFSETQ. In DNA form, the CDR3 reads TGCGCCAGCAAGGGAAGCGGGAGAAAGGTCGGGGAGCTGTTTTTT. Translated, it gives CASKGSGRKVGELFF.

The CDR3 here is CASSQGTGQGAKNIQYF. The CDR3 nucleotides are TGCGCCAGCAGCCAGGGAACGGGACAGGGGGCCAAAAACATTCAGTACTTC. J is TRBJ2-4 and V is TRBV4-3; TRBD1 aligns across 10 bases. Germline V gene sequence: CDR1 LGHNA, CDR2 YSLEER. Trimming at V came to 3 bases and at J to 1 base, leaving 6 bases not matched to a gene. There are 17 residues in the CDR3.

A few counts support this clonotype. V usage is TRBV28 and J usage is TRBJ2-3; D call uncertain. Between the trimmed V and J ends, which lost 6 bases and 4 bases, there was a span of 14 bases. Germline CDR1 MDHEN, CDR2 SYDVKM. The CDR3 covers 14 residues. The CDR3 DNA reads TGTGCCAGCAGCCATTACCGTCGGGCAGATACGCAGTATTTT. Its translation is CASSHYRRADTQYF.